This entry features one T cell receptor (beta chain) sequence. Its recognized antigen is unknown. It has no much larger one-base neighbor in the sample; base qualities were not kept. From the cysteine through the phenylalanine, the CDR3 covers 16 amino acids. Only the CDR3 DNA is retained, 48 bases long and in frame from the first base. Germline trimming amounts to 3 bases on V and 10 bases on J, with 9 as the count of junction bases outside the gene matches. Based on the germline V gene, the CDR1 and CDR2 sequences are SGDLS and YYNGEE. This sample was taken from a study of shared clonotypes between healthy human individuals (dated by TCRdb to 2020 to 2021). Context from the whole study: The cohort comprised a couple of women and a few men aged 18 to 49 years. Different laboratories and diverse techniques were used to prepare libraries and sequence TCR repertoires, to increase sequencing depth and limit assay-specific biases. The study deeply sequenced blood TCR repertoires of several healthy adults to estimate repertoire size and the extent of clonotype sharing between individuals. For each donor, three plates each were used for CD4 naive and CD4 memory, two plates were used for CD8 naive, and one plate was used for CD8 memory. Leukapheresis yielded between about 0.8 and 9.5 billion PBMCs per donor. Beyond this particular receptor, the publication reports: The genetic and exposure-history diversity represented was limited by the small number of donors. Even with the large sequencing depth, rarefaction of the sorted-subset datasets indicated that sequencing was incomplete. Across four donors, approximately 5% of naive CD4, 3% to 3.5% of naive CD8, under 2.5% of memory CD4, and approximately 0.4% of memory CD8 clonotypes were shared. Naive subsets generally had larger estimated clonotype richness than memory subsets did. Pairwise subsampling led to the expectation that sequencing depth would affect the degree of clonotype sharing among donors. Sampling was restricted to blood, and TCR repertoires in tissue are likely to differ from TCR repertoires in blood. Compared with non-shared clonotypes, clonotypes shared by all four sorted-subset donors had higher generation probabilities.

Using the deep immunoSEQ assay, multiplex PCR amplified TCR CDR3 regions from genomic DNA. Extracted genomic DNA from each cell subset was spread evenly across all wells of several immunoSEQ 96-well plates, with each plate serving as a replicate. Each replicate PCR for sorted subsets received about 0.2 ug genomic DNA, equal to about 30,000 T cell genomes. Purified libraries were quantified with a Qubit 3.0 fluorometer, sized on a Bioanalyzer 2100, and re-quantified with the KAPA Library Quantification kit. Each immunoSEQ 96-well plate was sequenced on its own single-read 150-cycle Illumina NextSeq 550 flow cell. Regarding the original processing steps: The immunoSEQ output contained only junctional sequences without quality scores, so filtering could not match that applied to full-length reads. Sequences were annotated with PyIR, a Python wrapper for IgBLAST v1.9, and V/J genes and CDR3 were assigned using IMGT germline references. Reads were filtered out if the reads had weak V/J assignments (E-value above 1e-6), no CDR3, stop codons, out-of-frame junctions, or ambiguous translated residues. V3J clonotypes were defined by identical inferred V gene, J gene, and CDR3 amino acid sequence. To compute the percentage overlap between repertoires, the number of shared unique clonotypes was divided by the size of the smaller repertoire. Three approaches were used to assess repertoire richness: RTK rarefaction, the Chao1 estimator, and Recon v2.1 estimates of unobserved clonotypes. Generation probabilities were computed with OLGA for all TCRbeta clonotypes obtained by the gDNA method from four donors. TCRdb limited this immuneACCESS table to in-frame rearrangements with V and J called. A share of clones is missing; checked studies link under half to unresolved V genes, and the rest is unexplained. V, J and clone size are those of that table, while D and trimming were read from the DNA. The sample table records some 2 million clones; just under 95% of these occur just once. About 1.1% of the sample goes to the ten largest clones.

CD8 naive samples consisted of CD45RO-negative cells that were positively selected for CCR7, yielding a CD45RA+CCR7+ population without TemRA cells. Healthy HIV-negative adults with no recently reported acute infections or vaccinations were included as donors. All donors were Caucasian adults living in Nashville, Tennessee, USA. Blood was collected by leukapheresis, and PBMCs were isolated by Ficoll-Histopaque density gradient centrifugation and then cryopreserved in liquid nitrogen vapor phase. Analytical flow cytometry was used to check the purity and quantity of every magnetically sorted T cell population. Each sorted fraction had its genomic DNA isolated and then quantified by UV absorbance on a Nanodrop 2000c.

What was sequenced was naive CD8+ T cells sorted from blood. The cell subset or site label for this specimen denotes: CD45RA+CCR7+. Recombination linked TRBV9 to TRBJ2-1, and 14 junctional nucleotides match TRBD2. The receptor's source is a man between 18 and 29 years old in good health. The DNA is TGTGCCAGCAGCGATCCGGGACTAGCGGGAGTACAGGAGCAGTTCTTC. Translated, this gives CASSDPGLAGVQEQFF.